These 15 T cell receptor beta chains were sequenced from one sample in a study of T cells in Graves' hyperthyroidism and ophthalmopathy. Amplification of TCR beta CDR3 regions used RNA as the template. When the TCR CDR3 underwent first-round RT-PCR, the HTBI primer set was used. Using its own MiXCR run on the multiplex PCR reads, TCRdb lists one record per CDR3 protein. This table holds approximately 300,000 distinct CDR3 sequences, 15% to 20% found once. The sample comprised blood. These receptors were collected from a man aged 50-60 years with Graves' ophthalmopathy.

V gene TRBV5-4 combines with J gene TRBJ1-4; D unclear. V lost 6 bases to trimming and J lost 6 bases, with 15 bases between them. This CDR3 region has 14 residues. Germline loops: CDR1 SGHNT, CDR2 YYREEE (reference sequence). CDR3 sequence: CASTLGGSDEKLFF. In nucleotides, the CDR3 is TGTGCCAGCACCCTCGGAGGGAGCGATGAAAAACTGTTTTTT.

This clonotype was observed a few times. DNA for the CDR3: TGTGCCAGCGCGACAAGCTCCTACAATGAGCAGTTCTTC. This sequence encodes CASATSSYNEQFF. The chain links TRBV12-3 or TRBV12-4 to TRBJ2-1; the D is unclear. This CDR3 has 13 amino acids. Trimming shortened V by 8 bases and J by 0 bases, and 8 bases separated the two germline ends.

This clonotype was recorded a few times. The V call is TRBV30, the J call TRBJ2-7; the match to TRBD2 covers 10 bases. This CDR3 has 14 residues. Per the germline V gene, CDR1 is GTSNPN and CDR2 is SVGIG (reference sequence). The ends lost 0 bases at V and 2 bases at J; junction bases unmatched: 1. CDR3 nucleotide sequence: TGTGCCTGGAGTGTTGGACTAGCGGCCTACGAGCAGTACTTC. The encoded protein is CAWSVGLAAYEQYF.

The table lists this clonotype with many counts. The CDR3 sequence is CAWSEKDTIYF. CDR3 bases: TGTGCCTGGAGTGAGAAGGACACCATATATTTT. This chain uses TRBV30 with TRBJ1-3, with D uncertain. Trimming left V 1 base short and J 8 bases short, with 6 bases between. Germline CDR1 is GTSNPN and CDR2 is SVGIG (reference sequence). The CDR3 has 11 residues.

The chain links TRBV29-1 to TRBJ2-3; D call uncertain. The CDR3 has 10 residues. Trimming cost V 6 bases and J 10 bases, with 11 bases left between them. The germline V gene has CDR1 SQVTM and CDR2 ANQGSEA. The CDR3 is CSVGQTSQYF. DNA of the CDR3: TGCAGCGTAGGGCAGACATCGCAGTATTTT.

This clonotype was seen at least ten times. The chain carries TRBV7-9 and TRBJ1-1, with D unclear. The CDR3 length is 14 residues. Germline V gene sequence: CDR1 SEHNR, CDR2 FQNEAQ (reference sequence). V lost 6 bases and J 4 bases, leaving 15 bases between the germline ends. CDR3 amino acids: CASSPGSLPTEAFF. The CDR3 coding sequence is TGTGCCAGCAGTCCCGGGTCTCTACCCACTGAAGCTTTCTTT.

This sequence joins TRBV7-9 and TRBJ2-2, with 10 positions matching TRBD2. There are 16 residues in the CDR3. The trim removed 6 bases at V and 1 base at J, leaving 5 bases unmatched. Germline V gene lookup returns CDR1 SEHNR and CDR2 FQNEAQ (reference sequence). CDR3 sequence (DNA): TGTGCCAGCAGTCAAGCGGGGGGGCTGAACACCGGGGAGCTGTTTTTT. Translating it yields CASSQAGGLNTGELFF.

Ten or more counts support this clonotype. As DNA, the CDR3 is TGTGCCAGCAGCTCCGGACTAGCGGGACGAGATGAGCAGTTCTTC. It translates to CASSSGLAGRDEQFF. The chain links TRBV7-3 to TRBJ2-1; 12 bases fit TRBD2. The CDR3 sequence is 15 residues long. J lost 8 bases, V lost 4 bases, and 6 bases had no gene match. The germline V gene has CDR1 SGHTA and CDR2 FQGTGA.

The gene calls are TRBV6-5 and TRBJ2-2; 12 positions agree with TRBD2. J was trimmed by 5 bases and V by 2 bases; bases with no gene match: 9. The CDR3 is made up of 18 amino acids. Germline V gene lookup returns CDR1 MNHEY and CDR2 SVGAGI. CDR3 sequence: CASSYPGLAGFGTGELFF. The CDR3 DNA reads as TGTGCCAGCAGTTACCCGGGACTAGCGGGTTTCGGTACCGGGGAGCTGTTTTTT.

This clonotype was seen repeatedly, ten times or more. The chain employs TRBV5-1 and TRBJ1-1; D is unresolved. The CDR3 is 11 amino acids. Germline assignment: CDR1 SGHRS and CDR2 YFSETQ. V was shortened by 3 bases and J by 9 bases, with 9 bases between the two germline ends. The CDR3 reads CASSSPNKAFF. DNA for the CDR3: TGCGCCAGCAGCTCACCAAACAAAGCTTTCTTT.

The chain is built from TRBV9 and TRBJ2-7; no definite D call. CDR1 is SGDLS, CDR2 YYNGEE, per germline. The V end lost 2 bases, the J end lost 7 bases, and 16 bases lay between the germline ends. The length of the CDR3 is 14 residues. CDR3 protein: CASSVGPLSPEQYF. CDR3 sequence (DNA): TGTGCCAGCAGCGTTGGGCCCCTCTCACCGGAGCAGTACTTC. The full variable domain, its missing parts supplied by reference TRBV9 and TRBJ2-7, is DSGVTQTPKHLITATGQRVTLRCSPRSGDLSVYWYQQSLDQGLQFLIQYYNGEERAKGNILERFSAQQFPDLHSELNLSSLELGDSALYFCASSVGPLSPEQYFGPGTRLTVT.

The chain employs TRBV13 and TRBJ2-2; 10 positions match TRBD2. The germline V gene has CDR1 PRHDT and CDR2 FYEKMQ (reference sequence). This CDR3 region has 17 residues. J was trimmed by 2 bases and V by 5 bases; bases with no gene match: 8. The CDR3 DNA sequence: TGTGCCAGCAGCCCCCGGACTAGCGGAAGAAACACCGGGGAGCTGTTTTTT. This encodes CASSPRTSGRNTGELFF.

V is TRBV20-1 and J is TRBJ1-6; TRBD1 agrees at 7 bases. J lost 0 bases, V lost 0 bases, and 5 bases had no gene match. CDR1 is DFQATT and CDR2 is SNEGSKA in the germline V gene (reference sequence). This CDR3 contains 17 residues. CDR3 sequence (DNA): TGCAGTGCTAGAGATTATAGGGACAGCTCCTATAATTCACCCCTCCACTTT. Translating gives CSARDYRDSSYNSPLHF.

This clonotype was observed at least ten times. The chain is built from TRBV7-8 and TRBJ1-1, with D uncertain. Looked up from germline, CDR1 is SGHVS and CDR2 is FQNEAQ. V dropped 4 bases and J dropped 5 bases, with 11 bases sitting between them. The CDR3 length is 13 residues. The CDR3 bases are TGTGCCAGCAGCTCACTTTGGGTGACTGAAGCTTTCTTT. As protein: CASSSLWVTEAFF. The full variable domain, its missing parts supplied by reference TRBV7-8 and TRBJ1-1, is GAGVSQSPRYKVAKRGQDVALRCDPISGHVSLFWYQQALGQGPEFLTYFQNEAQLDKSGLPSDRFFAERPEGSVSTLKIQRTQQEDSAVYLCASSSLWVTEAFFGQGTRLTVV.

This sequence joins TRBV3-1 and TRBJ1-2; weak D call: TRBD1 (6 bases). The V end was cut by 3 bases, the J end by 8 bases, with 19 bases between. The CDR3 length is 15 residues. Per the germline V gene, CDR1 is LGHDT and CDR2 is YNNKEL (reference sequence). This CDR3 is CASSQSPQGVRGYTF. The CDR3 region has the DNA TGTGCCAGCAGCCAGAGCCCACAGGGCGTGCGAGGCTACACCTTC.